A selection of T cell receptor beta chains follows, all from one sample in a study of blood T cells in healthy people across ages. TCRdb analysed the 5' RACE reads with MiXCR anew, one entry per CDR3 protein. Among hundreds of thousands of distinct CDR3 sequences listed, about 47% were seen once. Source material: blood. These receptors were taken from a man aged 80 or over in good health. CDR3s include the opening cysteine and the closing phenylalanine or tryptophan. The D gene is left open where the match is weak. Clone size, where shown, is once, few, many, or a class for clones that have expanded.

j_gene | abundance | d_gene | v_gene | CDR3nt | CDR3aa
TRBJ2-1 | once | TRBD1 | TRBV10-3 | TGTGCCATCAGCCAAGCTCAGGGGGTCGGGAATGAGCAGTTCTTC | CAISQAQGVGNEQFF
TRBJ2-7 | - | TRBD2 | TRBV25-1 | TGTGCCAGCAGTGAACATCAAGCGGGAGCTACCCAGTACTTC | CASSEHQAGATQYF
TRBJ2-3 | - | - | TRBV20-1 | TGCAGCGCTAGATTTGTCCCCACAGATACGCAGTATTTT | CSARFVPTDTQYF
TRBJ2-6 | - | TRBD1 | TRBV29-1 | TGCAGCGTCCTGTTGAGGGACAGGTCTGGGGCCAACGTCCTGACTTTC | CSVLLRDRSGANVLTF
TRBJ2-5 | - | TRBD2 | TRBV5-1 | TGCGCCAGCAGCCCGACTAGCGGGAGGGCCGAAACTGAGCAGTACTTC | CASSPTSGRAETEQYF
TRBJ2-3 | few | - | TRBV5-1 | TGCGCCAGCAGCTTGGCAGACTACACAGATACGCAGTATTTT | CASSLADYTDTQYF
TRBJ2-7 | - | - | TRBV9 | TGTGCCAGCAGCCGAGCTAGCGTAGGGACCTACGAGCAGTACTTC | CASSRASVGTYEQYF
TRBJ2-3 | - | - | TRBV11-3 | TGTGCCAGCAGCGGGGCCGGTTTTACTACAGATACGCAGTATTTT | CASSGAGFTTDTQYF
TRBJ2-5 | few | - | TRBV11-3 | TGTGCCAGCAGCCGGAGGACGGTCCAAGAGACCCAGTACTTC | CASSRRTVQETQYF
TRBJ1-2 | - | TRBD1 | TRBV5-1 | TGCGCCAGCAGCCGCGAGACAGGGTCCGGGAACTATGGCTACACCTTC | CASSRETGSGNYGYTF
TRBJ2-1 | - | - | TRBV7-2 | TGTGCCAGCAGCTCTGGGGGACGGATCAATGAGCAGTTCTTC | CASSSGGRINEQFF
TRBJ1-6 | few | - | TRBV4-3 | TGCGCCAGCAGCCAACAGGGTAATTCACCCCTCCACTTT | CASSQQGNSPLHF
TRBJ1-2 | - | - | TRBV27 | TGTGCCAGCAGTCCCAGGTCCGCGTCGGGCTACACCTTC | CASSPRSASGYTF
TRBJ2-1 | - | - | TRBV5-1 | TGCGCCAGCAGCGTGGGGGTCACTAGGGCGCAGTTCTTC | CASSVGVTRAQFF
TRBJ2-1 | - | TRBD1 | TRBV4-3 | TGCGCCAGCAGCCAGAGGACAGGGTGTTTAACTATCAATGAGCAGTTCTTC | CASSQRTGCLTINEQFF
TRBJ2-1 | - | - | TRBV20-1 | TGCAGTGCGACCTATAGCGCCGGTGAGCAGTTCTTC | CSATYSAGEQFF
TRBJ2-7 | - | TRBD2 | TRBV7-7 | TGTGCTAGCAGCTTAGGCAGCGGGGGGGCCTACGAGCAGTACTTC | CASSLGSGGAYEQYF
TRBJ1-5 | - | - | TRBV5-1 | TGCGCCAGCAAACCCGACGGGGCGGTGAATCAGCCCCAGCATTTT | CASKPDGAVNQPQHF
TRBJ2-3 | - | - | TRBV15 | TGTGCCACCAGCAGGTATCGGGAGAAGGCGCAGTATTTT | CATSRYREKAQYF
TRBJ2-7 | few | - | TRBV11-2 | TGTGCCAGCAGCCGGTGGCGCTACGAGCAGTACTTC | CASSRWRYEQYF
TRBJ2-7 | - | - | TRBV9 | TGTGCCAGCAGCGACACCGACAGGGAGCAGTACTTC | CASSDTDREQYF
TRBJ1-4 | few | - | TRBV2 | TGTGCCAGCAGTGAAGCAGGAGCTAATGAAAAACTGTTTTTT | CASSEAGANEKLFF
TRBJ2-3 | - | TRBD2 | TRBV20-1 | TGCAGTACTAGAGAAGTAGCGGGGGGTTTTGATACGCAGTATTTT | CSTREVAGGFDTQYF
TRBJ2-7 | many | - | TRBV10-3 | TGTGCCATCAGTCAGAACTCCTACGAGCAGTACTTC | CAISQNSYEQYF